This TCR beta chain originates from a study of T cell responses to AZD1222 COVID-19 vaccine. This clone appeared a single time. Its specificity is not known. Using immunoSEQ multiplex PCR, the repertoire was profiled, and TCRdb retains in-frame clones only, with some absent. The sample has 140,000 or so clones; around 90% are singletons. This CDR3 comprises 17 residues. V lost 1 base, J lost 0 bases, and 10 bases lay in between. Germline loops: CDR1 LGHNA, CDR2 YSLEER. Recipients boosted at about 4 weeks or about 12 weeks are pooled. Study-level results: White British donors predominated, females outnumbered males, and clonal diversity was possibly underestimated. Increased Spike-specific TCR breadth and depth were observed after two AZD1222 doses. Spike regions recognized by vaccine-associated CD4 TCRs spanned the protein, led by 160-218 and 743-854.

This chain links TRBV4-3 with TRBJ2-6, with D possibly matching TRBD1 (6 bases). The receptor comes from an adult who received the AZD1222 COVID-19 vaccine. Sequences were derived from peripheral blood, sampled 28 days after the second AZD1222 dose. CDR3 region: CASSQAWTASGANVLTF. In DNA form, the CDR3 reads TGCGCCAGCAGCCAAGCCTGGACAGCCTCTGGGGCCAACGTCCTGACTTTC.